The TCR beta chain under discussion was sequenced for a study of blood T cells in healthy people across ages. Study details: Per two T cells, template switching captured roughly one barcoded beta molecule.

Study findings and constraints: Strong correlation was found linking TCR beta diversity to naive T cell percentage. Diversity was higher, and naive CD4+ cells more numerous, in long-lived donors than in aged donors. Leaving the PBMCs unsorted stopped any conclusive comparison of naive versus antigen-experienced cells.

To note about this clonotype: Its matching antigen is unknown.

Germline V CDR1 and CDR2: DFQATT, SNEGSKA (reference sequence). This CDR3 has 16 residues. The V gene lost 6 bases and the J gene lost 5 bases, with 24 bases spanning the gap. Through a sample-barcoded 5' primer and a J-beta primer mix, a second PCR was run for roughly 6 to 12 cycles. Each CDR3 protein gets one entry after TCRdb re-called the 5' RACE reads with MiXCR. The table lists about 2 million distinct CDR3 sequences, around half of them singletons, with over 2% in the top ten. What was sequenced was blood. The chain uses TRBV20-1 and TRBJ2-3, with D possibly matching TRBD2 (5 bases). This TCR was sampled from a woman in her forties in good health. The CDR3 protein is CSAAAGGARSEDTQYF. CDR3 nucleotide sequence: TGCAGTGCCGCGGCAGGAGGTGCTAGGTCAGAAGATACGCAGTATTTT.